This T cell receptor beta chain comes out of a study of blood T cell repertoires in COVID-19 (dated by TCRdb to the early 2020s). Regarding the research as a whole: The collaborator samples originated in the United States, Italy and Spain and spanned the acute and convalescent phases of COVID-19. Sample metadata almost always included a de-identified subject ID, COVID-19 status, age in years and sex. Subjects who had been exposed to COVID-19, were actively infected with it, or had recovered from it provided the deeply sampled blood TCRbeta repertoires that made up the dataset. The material from the prospective study consisted of cDNA or gDNA derived from T cells, B-cell-depleted T cells, or PBMCs. Samples came from the ongoing ImmuneRACE study (first 160 participants) plus 1,254 subjects from 6 global collaborators. Where HLA class I and class II types were available, the types were taken from metadata supplied by the sample provider, not from assay-based typing. The repertoires were released in a freely available public database intended as a resource for research on the immune response to SARS-CoV-2. Beyond this particular receptor, the publication reports: How much clinical and demographic metadata was included differed by source and by participant, and the metadata was provided uncurated.

TCRbeta CDR3 regions were amplified from genomic DNA using the immunoSEQ Assay, a bias-controlled multiplex PCR. As for the original processing: The number of nucleated cells in each sample was estimated by amplification of reference gene primers within the assay. To quantify the absolute abundance of each unique TCRbeta CDR3 rearrangement, sequence reads were collapsed and filtered. Productive Simpson clonality was computed per sample as the square root of Simpson's diversity index over productive rearrangements. This immuneACCESS table, as held by TCRdb, lists in-frame sequences with V and J called but not all clones. Of the missing ones, under half trace to an unresolved V gene in checked studies; the others have no known cause. V and J calls and clone size are given by that table; D and trimming were obtained from the DNA. This sample gives around 100,000 clones in total; about nine tenths of them show up just once. About 5% of the sample rests with the top ten.

The germline V end is reduced by 5 bases and the J end by 2 bases; junction bases left unmatched: 5. CDR1 is given as MGHDK and CDR2 as SYGVNS, both from the germline V gene. The CDR3 covers 15 residues, taking in both the cysteine and the phenylalanine. Only the CDR3 portion is preserved as DNA: 45 bases, with reading frame beginning at the first base. One collaborating source in Seattle enrolled patients during active infection and followed them longitudinally through the course of disease. Collaborating institutions collected whole blood in K2EDTA tubes following their own protocols. Collaborator samples were shipped for TCRbeta analysis as frozen whole blood, isolated PBMCs, or DNA extracted from either sample type. Concerning this clone: The specificity of this receptor is unknown. The input lacks base qualities; no much larger clone sits a single base away.

The TCR sequence derives from a man aged 60 to 69 with COVID-19, enrolled during active disease. Material for sequencing was peripheral blood. This sequence uses TRBV25-1 and TRBJ2-1; a stretch of 8 junction bases matches TRBD1. The DNA sequence reads TGTGCCAGCAGTCCGCCGGACAGGGCCTACAATGAGCAGTTCTTC. Its product reads: CASSPPDRAYNEQFF.